What follows are 20 T cell receptor beta chains derived from one specimen sequenced in a study of control samples from healthy donors and cancer patients. Method: immunoSEQ multiplex PCR; TCRdb's copy keeps in-frame clones and lacks some. Of 100,000 to 150,000 clones detected, about 93% appear once; the ten largest clones hold 2% to 3%. The source material was blood. These receptor sequences come from a man aged 35-49 years in good health.

The V gene is TRBV21-1, the J gene TRBJ2-3; TRBD2, the D gene given by the table, was not confirmed from the DNA. TRBV21-1 is a pseudogene. This CDR3 is built from 12 residues. CDR3 in DNA: TGTGCCAGCAGTGAAAGCCGGGATACGCAGTATTTT. It encodes CASSESRDTQYF.

This chain joins TRBV25-1 and TRBJ2-7, with 7 bases matching TRBD2. Germline-derived CDR1 and CDR2 are MGHDK and SYGVNS. CDR3 size: 12 residues. V trimming: 8 bases; J trimming: 3 bases; junction bases outside the gene matches: 4. This chain's CDR3 is CASGEGLYEQYF. For the CDR3, the DNA is TGTGCCAGCGGGGAGGGACTCTACGAGCAGTACTTC.

V and J are TRBV28 and TRBJ1-4, with D unclear. Trimming removed 6 bases at V and 0 bases at J, with 8 bases between. The germline V gene has CDR1 MDHEN and CDR2 SYDVKM. The length of the CDR3 is 14 residues. DNA for the CDR3: TGTGCCAGCAGCCAGTTTTCAACTAATGAAAAACTGTTTTTT. Its protein is CASSQFSTNEKLFF.

The count of this clone is one. Within the sample, other DNA sequences also encode this same CDR3. The genes are TRBV30 and TRBJ2-7, with a tentative D call TRBD2 (5 bases). V dropped 0 bases and J dropped 3 bases, with 9 bases sitting between them. CDR3 size: 13 residues. The germline V gene has CDR1 GTSNPN and CDR2 SVGIG (reference sequence). CDR3 bases: TGTGCCTGGAGTGTGGGTCGGGGCTACGAGCAGTACTTC. This translates into CAWSVGRGYEQYF.

V is TRBV28 and J is TRBJ2-5; TRBD2 matches at 8 bases. Trimming cost V 3 bases and J 0 bases; bases outside gene matches: 0. This CDR3 comprises 14 residues. Germline assignment: CDR1 MDHEN and CDR2 SYDVKM. This CDR3 reads CASSFGGDQETQYF. Written as DNA, the CDR3 is TGTGCCAGCAGTTTCGGGGGGGACCAAGAGACCCAGTACTTC.

The chain has TRBV5-1 and TRBJ2-3; D call uncertain. The ends were cut back, 1 base at V and 3 bases at J, with 6 bases in the middle. This CDR3 region has 13 residues. Germline-derived CDR1 and CDR2 are SGHRS and YFSETQ. The CDR3 reads CASSLMRTDTQYF. As DNA, the CDR3 is TGCGCCAGCAGCTTGATGAGAACAGATACGCAGTATTTT.

The CDR3 sequence: CAWEMGGAKNIQYF. The CDR3 DNA reads as TGTGCCTGGGAAATGGGGGGAGCCAAAAACATTCAGTACTTC. The chain joins TRBV30 to TRBJ2-4; possible D gene TRBD2, 6 bases. Germline lookup yields CDR1 GTSNPN and CDR2 SVGIG (reference sequence). The V and J ends lost 5 bases and 0 bases respectively, with 11 bases between them. There are 14 residues in the CDR3.

For the CDR3, the DNA is TGTGCCAGCAGTTTATGGGGGCAGGGATCGAATGGCTACACCTTC. Residues: CASSLWGQGSNGYTF. The chain carries TRBV27 and TRBJ1-2, with a weak D call TRBD1 (6 bases). Germline-derived CDR1 and CDR2 are MNHEY and SMNVEV (reference sequence). The CDR3 spans 15 residues. Trimming cost V 1 base and J 6 bases, with 15 bases left between them.

The chain is built from TRBV29-1 and TRBJ1-1; tentative D call: TRBD1 (6 bases). Trimming stripped 5 bases from V and 1 base from J, with 14 bases between. Germline lookup yields CDR1 SQVTM and CDR2 ANQGSEA. The CDR3 has 14 amino acids. The CDR3 DNA reads as TGCAGCGTTAGAAGACAGGACTCGAACACTGAAGCTTTCTTT. Its translation: CSVRRQDSNTEAFF.

This chain's CDR3 is CASSFTTGLGEKLFF. The CDR3 nucleotides read TGTGCCAGCAGTTTTACGACAGGTCTCGGGGAAAAACTGTTTTTT. The gene calls are TRBV28 and TRBJ1-4, with D perhaps TRBD1 (6 bases). Germline loops: CDR1 MDHEN, CDR2 SYDVKM. Trimming left V 3 bases short and J 8 bases short, with 16 bases between. The CDR3 runs to 15 residues.

The gene calls are TRBV2 and TRBJ1-6; 7 bases line up with TRBD1. The CDR3 has 14 amino acids. V trimming: 10 bases; J trimming: 7 bases; junction bases outside the gene matches: 10. Looked up from germline, CDR1 is SNHLY and CDR2 is FYNNEI. The CDR3 bases are TGTGCCACCCACAGGGGAATGTGGAATTCACCCCTCCACTTT. As protein: CATHRGMWNSPLHF. Filled out from reference TRBV2 and TRBJ1-6, the complete variable domain reads EPEVTQTPSHQVTQMGQEVILRCVPISNHLYFYWYRQILGQKVEFLVSFYNNEISEKSEIFDDQFSVERPDGSNFTLKIRSTKLEDSAMYFCATHRGMWNSPLHFGNGTRLTVT.

The CDR3 sequence is CSAREGSPLHF. The DNA of the CDR3 is TGCAGTGCTAGAGAGGGATCACCCCTCCACTTT. The rearrangement links TRBV20-1 to TRBJ1-6, with D hard to call. The V end lost 0 bases, the J end lost 10 bases, and 4 bases lay between the germline ends. CDR1 DFQATT and CDR2 SNEGSKA come from the germline V gene (reference sequence). CDR3 size: 11 residues.

The chain carries TRBV11-3 and TRBJ2-2; possibly TRBD2 for D (5 bases). From germline, CDR1 is SGHNT and CDR2 YENEEA. This CDR3 contains 13 residues. With 1 base removed from V and 7 bases from J, the gap between germline ends came to 7 bases. CDR3 amino acids: CASSLGAGGELFF. DNA for the CDR3: TGTGCCAGCAGCTTAGGGGCGGGCGGGGAGCTGTTTTTT.

The table lists this clone with a few counts. V usage is TRBV6-5 and J usage is TRBJ2-7, with D uncertain. From germline, CDR1 is MNHEY and CDR2 SVGAGI. Trimming removed 0 bases at V and 0 bases at J, with 12 bases between. The length of the CDR3 is 16 residues. Written as DNA, the CDR3 is TGTGCCAGCAGTTACTCGAAACGGAAAAGCTCCTACGAGCAGTACTTC. This translates into CASSYSKRKSSYEQYF.

The J gene is TRBJ1-5, the V gene TRBV3-1 (or the pseudogene TRBV3-2), with D hard to call. V lost 4 bases and J 4 bases, leaving 5 bases between the germline ends. The length of the CDR3 is 12 residues. Germline-derived CDR1 and CDR2 are LGHDT and YNNKEL (reference sequence). CDR3: CASSPLNQPQHF. In nucleotides, the CDR3 is TGTGCCAGCAGCCCCCTTAATCAGCCCCAGCATTTT.

The chain carries TRBV7-9 and TRBJ2-7; D may be TRBD1 (6 bases). Trimming cost V 6 bases and J 6 bases, with 18 bases left between them. The germline V gene has CDR1 SEHNR and CDR2 FQNEAQ (reference sequence). The CDR3 has 14 amino acids. The CDR3: CASREEQGYGEQYF. In DNA form, the CDR3 reads TGTGCCAGCAGGGAGGAACAGGGTTACGGCGAGCAGTACTTC.

The chain links TRBV11-3 to TRBJ2-3; 9 bases are a match to TRBD2. The CDR3 has 15 amino acids. The germline V gene encodes CDR1 SGHNT and CDR2 YENEEA. J lost 3 bases, V lost 3 bases, and 4 bases had no gene match. CDR3 residues: CASSLGGGATDTQYF. The CDR3 DNA sequence: TGTGCCAGCAGCTTGGGCGGGGGGGCGACAGATACGCAGTATTTT.

V is TRBV14 and J is TRBJ1-1; D remains unclear. In germline, CDR1 is SGHDN, CDR2 FVKESK. Trimming cost V 1 base and J 1 base, with 16 bases left between them. The length of the CDR3 is 17 residues. CDR3 sequence: CASSQVAAPRGNTEAFF. The CDR3 DNA follows: TGTGCCAGCAGCCAAGTCGCGGCTCCTCGAGGGAACACTGAAGCTTTCTTT.

V usage is TRBV29-1 and J usage is TRBJ1-2, with D perhaps matching TRBD1 (5 bases). The CDR3 totals 13 residues. The germline V gene has CDR1 SQVTM and CDR2 ANQGSEA. Trimming pared 8 bases from V and 0 bases from J, leaving 13 bases between. CDR3 coding DNA: TGCAGCCGGGGGGGACGGGCTAACTATGGCTACACCTTC. It yields the protein CSRGGRANYGYTF.

The J gene is TRBJ2-1, the V gene TRBV5-1, with D possibly TRBD1 on 6 matching bases. Per germline, CDR1 SGHRS and CDR2 YFSETQ. The CDR3 is made up of 15 amino acids. V dropped 4 bases and J dropped 0 bases, with 11 bases sitting between them. This CDR3 reads CASSLGALSYNEQFF. The CDR3 DNA reads as TGCGCCAGCAGCCTGGGGGCGCTCTCCTACAATGAGCAGTTCTTC.